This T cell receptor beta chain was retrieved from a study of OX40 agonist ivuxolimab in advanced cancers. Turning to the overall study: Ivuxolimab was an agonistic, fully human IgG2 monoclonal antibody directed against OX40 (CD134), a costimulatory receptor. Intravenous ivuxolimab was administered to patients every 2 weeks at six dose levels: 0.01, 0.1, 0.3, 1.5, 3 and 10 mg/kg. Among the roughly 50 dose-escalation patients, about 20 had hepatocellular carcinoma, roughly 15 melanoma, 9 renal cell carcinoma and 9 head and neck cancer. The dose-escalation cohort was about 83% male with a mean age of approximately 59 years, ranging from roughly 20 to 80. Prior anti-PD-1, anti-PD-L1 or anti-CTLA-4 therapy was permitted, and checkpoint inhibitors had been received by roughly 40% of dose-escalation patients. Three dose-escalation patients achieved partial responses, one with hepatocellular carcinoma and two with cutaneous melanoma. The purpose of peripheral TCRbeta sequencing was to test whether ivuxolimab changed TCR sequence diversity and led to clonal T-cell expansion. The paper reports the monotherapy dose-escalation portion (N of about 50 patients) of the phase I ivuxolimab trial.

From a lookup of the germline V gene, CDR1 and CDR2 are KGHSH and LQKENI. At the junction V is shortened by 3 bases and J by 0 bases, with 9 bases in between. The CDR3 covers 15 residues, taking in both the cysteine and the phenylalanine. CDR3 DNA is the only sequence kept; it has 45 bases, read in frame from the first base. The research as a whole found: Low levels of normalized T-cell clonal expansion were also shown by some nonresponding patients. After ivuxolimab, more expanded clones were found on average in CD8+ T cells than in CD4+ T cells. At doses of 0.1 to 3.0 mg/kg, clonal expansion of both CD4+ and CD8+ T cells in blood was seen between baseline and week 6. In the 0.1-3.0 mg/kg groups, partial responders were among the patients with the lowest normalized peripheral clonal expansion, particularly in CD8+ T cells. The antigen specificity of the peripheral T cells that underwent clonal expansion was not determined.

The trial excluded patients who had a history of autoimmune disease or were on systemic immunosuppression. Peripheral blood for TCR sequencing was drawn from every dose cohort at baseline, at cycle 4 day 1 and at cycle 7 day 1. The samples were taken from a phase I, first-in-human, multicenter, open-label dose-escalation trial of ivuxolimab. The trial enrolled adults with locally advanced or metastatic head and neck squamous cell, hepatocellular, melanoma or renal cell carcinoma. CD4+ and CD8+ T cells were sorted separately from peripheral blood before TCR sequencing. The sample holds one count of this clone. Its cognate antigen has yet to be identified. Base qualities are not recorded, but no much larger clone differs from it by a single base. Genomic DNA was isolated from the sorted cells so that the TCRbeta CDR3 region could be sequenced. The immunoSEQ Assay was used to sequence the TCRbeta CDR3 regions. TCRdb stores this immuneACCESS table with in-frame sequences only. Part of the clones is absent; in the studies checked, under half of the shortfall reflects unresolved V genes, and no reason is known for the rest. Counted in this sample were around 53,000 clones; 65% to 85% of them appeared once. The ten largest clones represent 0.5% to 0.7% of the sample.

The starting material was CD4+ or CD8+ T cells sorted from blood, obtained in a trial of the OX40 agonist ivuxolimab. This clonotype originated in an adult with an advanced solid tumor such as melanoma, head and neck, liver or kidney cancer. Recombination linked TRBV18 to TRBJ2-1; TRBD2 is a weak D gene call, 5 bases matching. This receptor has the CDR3 CASSPGRGSYNEQFF. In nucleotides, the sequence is TGTGCCAGCTCACCCGGCCGGGGCTCCTACAATGAGCAGTTCTTC. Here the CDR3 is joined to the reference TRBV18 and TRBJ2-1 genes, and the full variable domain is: NAGVMQNPRHLVRRRGQEARLRCSPMKGHSHVYWYRQLPEEGLKFMVYLQKENIIDESGMPKERFSAEFPKEGPSILRIQQVVRGDSAAYFCASSPGRGSYNEQFFGPGTRLTVL.